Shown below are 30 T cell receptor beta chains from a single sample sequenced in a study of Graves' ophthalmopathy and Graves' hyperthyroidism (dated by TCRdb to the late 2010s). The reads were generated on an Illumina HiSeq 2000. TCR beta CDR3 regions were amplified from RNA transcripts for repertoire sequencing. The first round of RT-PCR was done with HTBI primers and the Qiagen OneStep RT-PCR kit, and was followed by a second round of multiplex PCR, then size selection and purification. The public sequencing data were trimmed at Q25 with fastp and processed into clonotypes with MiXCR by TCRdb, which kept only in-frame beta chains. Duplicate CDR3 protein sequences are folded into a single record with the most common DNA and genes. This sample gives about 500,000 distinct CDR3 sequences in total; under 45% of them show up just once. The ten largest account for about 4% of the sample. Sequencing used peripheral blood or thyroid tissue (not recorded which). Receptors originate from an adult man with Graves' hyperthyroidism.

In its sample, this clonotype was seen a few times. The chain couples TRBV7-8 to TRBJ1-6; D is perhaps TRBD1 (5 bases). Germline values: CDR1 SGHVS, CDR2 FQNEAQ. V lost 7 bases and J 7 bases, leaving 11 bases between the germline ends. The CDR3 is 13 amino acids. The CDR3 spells CASTRDGNSPLHF. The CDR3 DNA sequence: TGTGCCAGCACCCGGGACGGAAATTCACCCCTCCACTTT.

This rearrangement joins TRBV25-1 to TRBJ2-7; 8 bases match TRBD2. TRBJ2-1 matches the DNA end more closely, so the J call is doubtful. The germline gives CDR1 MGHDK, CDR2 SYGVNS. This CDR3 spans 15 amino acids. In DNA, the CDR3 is TGTGCCAGCAGCGGGTACGGGGGGGCTGGGAATGAGCAGTTCTTC. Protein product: CASSGYGGAGNEQFF.

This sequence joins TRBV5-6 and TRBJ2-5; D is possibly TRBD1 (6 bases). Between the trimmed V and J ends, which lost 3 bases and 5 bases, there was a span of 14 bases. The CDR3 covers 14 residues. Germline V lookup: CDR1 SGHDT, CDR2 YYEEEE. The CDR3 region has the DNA TGTGCCAGCAGCTGGAACAGGGTCCACGAGACCCAGTACTTC. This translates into CASSWNRVHETQYF.

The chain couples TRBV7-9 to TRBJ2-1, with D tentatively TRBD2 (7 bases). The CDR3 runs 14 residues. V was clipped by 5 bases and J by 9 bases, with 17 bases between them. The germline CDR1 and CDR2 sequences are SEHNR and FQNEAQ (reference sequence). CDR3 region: CASSQGGGKTEQFF. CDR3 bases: TGTGCCAGCAGCCAAGGGGGAGGGAAGACTGAGCAGTTCTTC.

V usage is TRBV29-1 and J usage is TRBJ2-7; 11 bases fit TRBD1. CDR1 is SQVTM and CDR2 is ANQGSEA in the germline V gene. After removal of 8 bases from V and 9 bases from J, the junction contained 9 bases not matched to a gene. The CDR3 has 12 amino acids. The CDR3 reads CSSSTGTGGQYF. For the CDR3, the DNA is TGCAGCAGTTCCACCGGGACAGGGGGGCAGTACTTC.

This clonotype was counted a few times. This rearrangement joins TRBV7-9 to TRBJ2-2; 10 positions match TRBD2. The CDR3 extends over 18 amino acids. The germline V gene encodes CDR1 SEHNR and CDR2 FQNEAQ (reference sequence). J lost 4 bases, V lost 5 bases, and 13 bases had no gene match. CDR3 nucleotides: TGTGCCAGCAGCCCAGCCACCGAACTAGCGGGACTCACCGGGGAGCTGTTTTTT. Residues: CASSPATELAGLTGELFF.

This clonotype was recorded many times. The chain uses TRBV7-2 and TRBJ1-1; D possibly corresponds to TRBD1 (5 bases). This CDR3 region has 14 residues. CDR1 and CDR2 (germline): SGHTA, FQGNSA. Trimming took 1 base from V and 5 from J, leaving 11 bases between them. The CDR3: CASSLGVRVTEAFF. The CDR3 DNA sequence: TGTGCCAGCAGCTTAGGTGTCAGGGTAACTGAAGCTTTCTTT.

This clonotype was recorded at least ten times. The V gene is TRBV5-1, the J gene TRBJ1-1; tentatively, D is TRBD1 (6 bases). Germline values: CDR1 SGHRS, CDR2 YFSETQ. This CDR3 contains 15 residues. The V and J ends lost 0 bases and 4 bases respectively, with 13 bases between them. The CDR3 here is CASSLGRGDTTEAFF. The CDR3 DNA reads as TGCGCCAGCAGCTTGGGGAGGGGGGACACCACTGAAGCTTTCTTT.

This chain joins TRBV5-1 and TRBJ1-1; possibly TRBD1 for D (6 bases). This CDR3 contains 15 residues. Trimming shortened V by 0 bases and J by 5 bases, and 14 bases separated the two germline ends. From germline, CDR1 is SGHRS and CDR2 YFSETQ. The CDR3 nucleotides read TGCGCCAGCAGCTTGGCCGGAAAGGGGGGGACTGAAGCTTTCTTT. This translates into CASSLAGKGGTEAFF. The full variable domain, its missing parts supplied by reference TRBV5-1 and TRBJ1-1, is KAGVTQTPRYLIKTRGQQVTLSCSPISGHRSVSWYQQTPGQGLQFLFEYFSETQRNKGNFPGRFSGRQFSNSRSEMNVSTLELGDSALYLCASSLAGKGGTEAFFGQGTRLTVV.

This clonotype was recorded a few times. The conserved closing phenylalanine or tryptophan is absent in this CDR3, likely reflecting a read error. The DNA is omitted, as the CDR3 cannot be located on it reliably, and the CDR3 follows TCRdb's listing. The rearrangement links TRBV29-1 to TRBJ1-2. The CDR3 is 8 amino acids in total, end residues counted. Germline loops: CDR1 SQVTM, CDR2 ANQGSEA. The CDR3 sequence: CSATRDTV.

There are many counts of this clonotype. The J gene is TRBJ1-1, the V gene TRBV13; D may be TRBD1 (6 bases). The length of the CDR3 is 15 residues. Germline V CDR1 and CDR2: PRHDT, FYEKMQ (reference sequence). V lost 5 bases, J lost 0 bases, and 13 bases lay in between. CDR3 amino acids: CASSTQDRLNTEAFF. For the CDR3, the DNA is TGTGCCAGCAGCACCCAAGACAGGCTGAACACTGAAGCTTTCTTT.

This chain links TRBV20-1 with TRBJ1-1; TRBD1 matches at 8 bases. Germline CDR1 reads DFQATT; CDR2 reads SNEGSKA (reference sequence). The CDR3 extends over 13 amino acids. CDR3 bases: TGCAGCGCGACAGGGGAGAGAAACACTGAAGCTTTCTTT. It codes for CSATGERNTEAFF.

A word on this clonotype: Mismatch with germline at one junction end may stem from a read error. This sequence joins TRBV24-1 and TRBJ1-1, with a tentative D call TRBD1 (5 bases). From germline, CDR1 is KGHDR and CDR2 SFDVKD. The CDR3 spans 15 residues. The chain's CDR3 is CASSFSSGKDTEAFF. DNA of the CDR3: TGTGCCAGCAGTTTCAGTTCAGGGAAGGATACTGAAGCTTTCTTT.

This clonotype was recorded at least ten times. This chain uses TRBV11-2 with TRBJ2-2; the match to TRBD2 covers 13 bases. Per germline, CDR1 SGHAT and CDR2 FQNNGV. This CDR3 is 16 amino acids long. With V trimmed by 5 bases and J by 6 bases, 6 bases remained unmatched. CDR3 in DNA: TGTGCCAGCAGCGGACTAGCGGGAGAGAGGGCCGGGGAGCTGTTTTTT. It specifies CASSGLAGERAGELFF.

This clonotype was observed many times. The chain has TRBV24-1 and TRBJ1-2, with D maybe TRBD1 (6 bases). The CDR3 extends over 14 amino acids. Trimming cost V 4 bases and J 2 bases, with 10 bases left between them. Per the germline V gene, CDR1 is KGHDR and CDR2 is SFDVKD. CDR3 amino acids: CATSDLGQNYGYTF. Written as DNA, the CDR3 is TGTGCCACCAGTGACCTCGGACAGAACTATGGCTACACCTTC.

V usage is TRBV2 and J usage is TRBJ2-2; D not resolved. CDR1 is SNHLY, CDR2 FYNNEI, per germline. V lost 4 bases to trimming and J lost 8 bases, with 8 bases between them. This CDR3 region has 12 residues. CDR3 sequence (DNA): TGTGCCAGCAGTGCCTTAGCAGGGGAGCTGTTTTTT. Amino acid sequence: CASSALAGELFF.

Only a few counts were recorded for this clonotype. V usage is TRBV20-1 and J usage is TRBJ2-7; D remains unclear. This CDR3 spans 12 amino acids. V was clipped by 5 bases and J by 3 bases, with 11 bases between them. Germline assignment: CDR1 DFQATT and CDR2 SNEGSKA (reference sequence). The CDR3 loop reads CSAETDRYEQYF. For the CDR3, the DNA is TGCAGTGCTGAGACGGACCGCTACGAGCAGTACTTC.

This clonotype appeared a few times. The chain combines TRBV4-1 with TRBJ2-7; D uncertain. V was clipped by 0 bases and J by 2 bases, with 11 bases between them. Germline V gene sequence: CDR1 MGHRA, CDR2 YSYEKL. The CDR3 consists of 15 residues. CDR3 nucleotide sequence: TGCGCCAGCAGCCAAGATTACAGTATGGCCTACGAGCAGTACTTC. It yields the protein CASSQDYSMAYEQYF.

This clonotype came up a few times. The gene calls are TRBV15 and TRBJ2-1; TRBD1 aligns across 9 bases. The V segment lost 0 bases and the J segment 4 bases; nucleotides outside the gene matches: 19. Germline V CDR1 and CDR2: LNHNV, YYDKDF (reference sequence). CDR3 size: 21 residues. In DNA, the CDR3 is TGTGCCACCAGCAGAGATCTTTGGGACAGGGCTACCTCGAGGTTTTACAATGAGCAGTTCTTC. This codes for CATSRDLWDRATSRFYNEQFF. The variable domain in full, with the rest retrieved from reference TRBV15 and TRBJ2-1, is DAMVIQNPRYQVTQFGKPVTLSCSQTLNHNVMYWYQQKSSQAPKLLFHYYDKDFNNEADTPDNFQSRRPNTSFCFLDIRSPGLGDTAMYLCATSRDLWDRATSRFYNEQFFGPGTRLTVL.

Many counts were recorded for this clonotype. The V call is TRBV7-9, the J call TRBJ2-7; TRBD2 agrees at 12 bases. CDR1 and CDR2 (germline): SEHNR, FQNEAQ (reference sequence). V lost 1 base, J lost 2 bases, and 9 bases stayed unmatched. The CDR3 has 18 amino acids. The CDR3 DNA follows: TGTGCCAGCAGCTTAGGCGGGACTAGCGGGCGTTTACCCTACGAGCAGTACTTC. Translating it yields CASSLGGTSGRLPYEQYF. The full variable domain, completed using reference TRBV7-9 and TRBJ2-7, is DTGVSQNPRHKITKRGQNVTFRCDPISEHNRLYWYRQTLGQGPEFLTYFQNEAQLEKSRLLSDRFSAERPKGSFSTLEIQRTEQGDSAMYLCASSLGGTSGRLPYEQYFGPGTRLTVT.

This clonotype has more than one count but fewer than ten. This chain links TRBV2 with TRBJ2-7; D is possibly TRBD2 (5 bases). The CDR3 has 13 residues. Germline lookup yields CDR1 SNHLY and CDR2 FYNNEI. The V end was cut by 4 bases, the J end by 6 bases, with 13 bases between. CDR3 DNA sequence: TGTGCCAGCAGTGTAAGACTATTGGGCGAGCAGTACTTC. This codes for CASSVRLLGEQYF.

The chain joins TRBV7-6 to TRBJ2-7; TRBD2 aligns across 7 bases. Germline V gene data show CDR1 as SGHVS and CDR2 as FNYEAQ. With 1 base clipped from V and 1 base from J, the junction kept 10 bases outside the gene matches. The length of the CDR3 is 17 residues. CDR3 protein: CASSLDRRGGRSYEQYF. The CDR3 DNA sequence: TGTGCCAGCAGCTTAGATAGGCGTGGCGGGAGATCCTACGAGCAGTACTTC.

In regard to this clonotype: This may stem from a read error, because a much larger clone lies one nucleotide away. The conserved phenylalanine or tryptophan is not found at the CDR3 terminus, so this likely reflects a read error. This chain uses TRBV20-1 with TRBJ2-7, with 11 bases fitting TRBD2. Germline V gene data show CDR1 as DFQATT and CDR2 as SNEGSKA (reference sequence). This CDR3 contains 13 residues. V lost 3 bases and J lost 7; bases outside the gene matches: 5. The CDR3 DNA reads TGCAGTGCTAGGGGGACTAGCGGAGAAGAGCAGTACCTC. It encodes CSARGTSGEEQYL.

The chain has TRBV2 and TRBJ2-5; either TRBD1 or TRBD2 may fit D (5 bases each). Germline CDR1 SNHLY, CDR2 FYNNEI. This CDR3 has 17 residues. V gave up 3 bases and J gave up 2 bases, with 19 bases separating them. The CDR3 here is CASSDQGTTGEQETQYF. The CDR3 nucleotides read TGTGCCAGCAGTGACCAGGGAACCACCGGGGAGCAAGAGACCCAGTACTTC.

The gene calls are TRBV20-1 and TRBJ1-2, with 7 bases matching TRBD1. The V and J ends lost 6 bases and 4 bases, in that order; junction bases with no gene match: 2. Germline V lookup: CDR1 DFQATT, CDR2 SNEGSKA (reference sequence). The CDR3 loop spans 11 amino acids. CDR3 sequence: CSADRAYGYTF. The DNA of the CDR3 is TGCAGTGCAGACAGGGCCTATGGCTACACCTTC.

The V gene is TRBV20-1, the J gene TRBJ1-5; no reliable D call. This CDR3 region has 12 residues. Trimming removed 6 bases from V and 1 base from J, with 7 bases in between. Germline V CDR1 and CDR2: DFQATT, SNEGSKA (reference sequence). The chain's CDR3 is CSAQISNQPQHF. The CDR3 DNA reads TGCAGTGCCCAGATCAGCAATCAGCCCCAGCATTTT.

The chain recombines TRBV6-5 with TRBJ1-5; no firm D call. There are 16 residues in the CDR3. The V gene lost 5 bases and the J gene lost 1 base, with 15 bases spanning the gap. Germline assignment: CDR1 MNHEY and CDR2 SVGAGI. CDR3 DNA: TGTGCCAGCAGTGAATTTGTCAGATCCAGCAATCAGCCCCAGCATTTT. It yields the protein CASSEFVRSSNQPQHF.

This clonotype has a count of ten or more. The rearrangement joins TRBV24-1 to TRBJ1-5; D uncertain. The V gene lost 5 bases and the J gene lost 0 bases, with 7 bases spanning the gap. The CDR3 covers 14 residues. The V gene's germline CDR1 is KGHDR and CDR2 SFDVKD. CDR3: CATSVGTSNQPQHF. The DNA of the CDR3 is TGTGCCACCAGTGTGGGCACTAGCAATCAGCCCCAGCATTTT.

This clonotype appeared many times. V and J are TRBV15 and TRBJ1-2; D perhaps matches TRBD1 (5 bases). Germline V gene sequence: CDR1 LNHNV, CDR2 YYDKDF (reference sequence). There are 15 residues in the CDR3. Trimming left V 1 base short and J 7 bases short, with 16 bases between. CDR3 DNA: TGTGCCACCAGCAGAGGAATGGGGGAGAGATTTGGCTACACCTTC. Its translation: CATSRGMGERFGYTF.

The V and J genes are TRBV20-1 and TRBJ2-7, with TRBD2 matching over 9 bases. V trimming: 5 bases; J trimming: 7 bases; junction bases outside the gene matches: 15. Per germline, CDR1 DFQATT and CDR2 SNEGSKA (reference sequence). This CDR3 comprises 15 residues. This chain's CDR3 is CSAPNSGLAEGEQYF. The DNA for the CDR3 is TGCAGTGCTCCAAACTCGGGACTAGCAGAAGGGGAGCAGTACTTC.